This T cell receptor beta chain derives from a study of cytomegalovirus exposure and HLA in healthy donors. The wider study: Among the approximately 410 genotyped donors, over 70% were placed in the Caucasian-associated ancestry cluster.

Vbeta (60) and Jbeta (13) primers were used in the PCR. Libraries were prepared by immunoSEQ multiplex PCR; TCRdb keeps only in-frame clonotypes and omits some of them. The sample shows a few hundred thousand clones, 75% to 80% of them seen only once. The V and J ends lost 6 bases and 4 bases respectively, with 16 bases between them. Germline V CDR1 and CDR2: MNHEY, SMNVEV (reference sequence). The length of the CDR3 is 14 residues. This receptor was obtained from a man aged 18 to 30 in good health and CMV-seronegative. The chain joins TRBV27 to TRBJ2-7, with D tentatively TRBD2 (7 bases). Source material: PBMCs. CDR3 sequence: CASSSDGGRYEQYF. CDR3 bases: TGTGCCAGCAGCTCCGACGGGGGGCGGTACGAGCAGTACTTC.